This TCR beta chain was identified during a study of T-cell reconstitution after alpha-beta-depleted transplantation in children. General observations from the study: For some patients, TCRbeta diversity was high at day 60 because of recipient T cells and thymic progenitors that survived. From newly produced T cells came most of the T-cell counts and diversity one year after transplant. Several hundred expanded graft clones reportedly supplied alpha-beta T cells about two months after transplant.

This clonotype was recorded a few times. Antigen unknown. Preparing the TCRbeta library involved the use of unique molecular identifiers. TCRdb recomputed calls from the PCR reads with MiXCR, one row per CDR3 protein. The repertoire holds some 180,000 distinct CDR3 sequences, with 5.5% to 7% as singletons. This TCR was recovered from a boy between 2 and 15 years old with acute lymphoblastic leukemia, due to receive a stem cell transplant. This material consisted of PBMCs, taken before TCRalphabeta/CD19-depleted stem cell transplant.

In DNA form, the CDR3 reads TGTGCCTGCTATCGGTCGGGGAGCTCCTACAATGAGCAGTTCTTC. Its translation is CACYRSGSSYNEQFF. The chain combines TRBV30 with TRBJ2-1; tentatively, D is TRBD2 (5 bases). From germline, CDR1 is GTSNPN and CDR2 SVGIG (reference sequence). The CDR3 runs 15 residues. Trimming removed 6 bases at V and 0 bases at J, with 15 bases between.